A single sample gave rise to the 20 T cell receptor beta chains below, sequenced in a study of T cell repertoires in cytomegalovirus infection. Each CDR3 protein gets one entry after TCRdb re-called the reads with MiXCR. The profile shows 650,000 to 900,000 distinct CDR3 sequences, approximately 32% of them singletons. The antigens these receptors bind are not known. The sample was cultured CD8+ T cells from PBMCs, taken from culture after CMV antigen stimulation. Receptors were obtained from a human donor in good health (CMV status not recorded). Some clones in this sample may be carry-over from other donors' samples.

V is TRBV6-1 and J is TRBJ2-1, with 7 positions matching TRBD1. CDR1 is MNHNS and CDR2 is SASEGT in the germline V gene. V trimming: 6 bases; J trimming: 8 bases; junction bases outside the gene matches: 4. The CDR3 totals 12 residues. For the CDR3, the DNA is TGTGCCAGCAGCTGGGACAGCTATGAGCAGTTCTTC. Residues: CASSWDSYEQFF.

The V and J genes are TRBV14 and TRBJ2-1; D gene ambiguous. V was shortened by 3 bases and J by 8 bases, with 14 bases between the two germline ends. The CDR3 spans 14 residues. The germline CDR1 and CDR2 sequences are SGHDN and FVKESK. The CDR3 loop reads CASSHPPGGYEQFF. The CDR3 DNA is TGTGCCAGCAGCCACCCGCCGGGCGGCTATGAGCAGTTCTTC.

This clonotype was observed a handful of times. This chain joins TRBV12-3 or TRBV12-4 and TRBJ2-2; D unclear. V was shortened by 6 bases and J by 1 base, with 15 bases between the two germline ends. This CDR3 has 16 residues. CDR3 amino acids: CASSLTYGWNTGELFF. CDR3 nucleotide sequence: TGTGCCAGCAGCCTTACGTACGGCTGGAACACCGGGGAGCTGTTTTTT.

This chain connects TRBV6-1 to TRBJ1-1; no firm D call. The V end was cut by 6 bases, the J end by 6 bases, with 11 bases between. This CDR3 comprises 12 residues. CDR1 and CDR2 (germline): MNHNS, SASEGT. CDR3 protein: CASRGFVAEAFF. CDR3 nucleotide sequence: TGTGCCAGCAGGGGGTTTGTTGCTGAAGCTTTCTTT.

The chain is built from TRBV7-3 and TRBJ2-1, with 12 bases matching TRBD2. This CDR3 is 15 amino acids long. J was trimmed by 8 bases and V by 4 bases; bases with no gene match: 6. Germline-derived CDR1 and CDR2 are SGHTA and FQGTGA. CDR3 sequence reads: CASSSSGGDGDEQFF. The CDR3, as DNA: TGTGCCAGCAGCTCTAGCGGGGGGGATGGCGATGAGCAGTTCTTC.

This clonotype was observed a handful of times. The chain is built from TRBV7-9 and TRBJ2-5; 8 nucleotides align to TRBD1. J was trimmed by 7 bases and V by 5 bases; bases with no gene match: 15. This CDR3 spans 16 amino acids. Germline V gene lookup returns CDR1 SEHNR and CDR2 FQNEAQ (reference sequence). CDR3 DNA sequence: TGTGCCAGCAGCCCGTGGACAGGGCTGGGTCTTTCGACCCAGTACTTC. It encodes CASSPWTGLGLSTQYF.

As concerns this clonotype: Just one base apart from a much larger clone, this may be a read error. V usage is TRBV6-1 and J usage is TRBJ2-1, with D maybe TRBD1 (5 bases). The germline V gene has CDR1 MNHNS and CDR2 SASEGT. Between the trimmed V and J ends, which lost 5 bases and 9 bases, there was a span of 14 bases. The CDR3 contains 13 residues. CDR3 coding DNA: TGTGCCAGCAGTACGACGGTAAGGGGTGAGCAGTTCTTC. It encodes CASSTTVRGEQFF.

On this clonotype itself: A much larger clone differs from this one at a single base, so this may be a read error. The chain combines TRBV7-2 with TRBJ1-5; possibly TRBD1 for D (6 bases). Germline lookup yields CDR1 SGHTA and CDR2 FQGNSA. Trimming stripped 1 base from V and 3 bases from J, with 16 bases between. The CDR3 runs 17 residues. The CDR3 here is CASSLVGEQGPNQPQHF. The CDR3 nucleotides read TGTGCCAGCAGCTTAGTGGGGGAGCAGGGGCCCAATCAGCCCCAGCATTTT.

This clonotype was picked up a small number of times. The gene calls are TRBV12-3 or TRBV12-4 and TRBJ1-4; D is ambiguous. The ends were cut back, 4 bases at V and 0 bases at J, with 6 bases in the middle. The CDR3 spans 14 residues. The DNA of the CDR3 is TGTGCCAGCAGTTATGCTGCAACTAATGAAAAACTGTTTTTT. It translates to CASSYAATNEKLFF.

The chain recombines TRBV12-3 or TRBV12-4 with TRBJ1-5; D is perhaps TRBD1 (5 bases). V was trimmed by 3 bases and J by 3 bases, leaving 12 bases between them. The CDR3 covers 15 residues. The CDR3 loop is CASSFLGGANQPQHF. The CDR3 region has the DNA TGTGCCAGCAGTTTCTTAGGAGGGGCCAATCAGCCCCAGCATTTT.

This clonotype occurred a few times. The rearrangement joins TRBV29-1 to TRBJ1-2; D possibly corresponds to TRBD1 (5 bases). This CDR3 spans 16 amino acids. Germline CDR1 SQVTM, CDR2 ANQGSEA. Trimming left V 3 bases short and J 3 bases short, with 20 bases between. CDR3 sequence (DNA): TGCAGCGTTGATTCACAGGAGGGTTTGAAGGACTATGGCTACACCTTC. Its translation: CSVDSQEGLKDYGYTF.

This clonotype appeared a few times. The chain recombines TRBV4-1 with TRBJ2-5, with 8 positions matching TRBD1. Losses at the gene ends were 1 base for V and 5 bases for J; bases not matched to a gene: 12. CDR1 and CDR2 from the germline V gene are MGHRA and YSYEKL. The CDR3 spans 17 residues. CDR3 region: CASSQGSSAGGAETQYF. In DNA, the CDR3 is TGCGCCAGCAGCCAAGGTTCGTCGGCAGGGGGCGCGGAGACCCAGTACTTC.

This chain uses TRBV27 with TRBJ2-6; no firm D call. The CDR3 is 16 residues long. V lost 0 bases and J 0 bases, leaving 6 bases between the germline ends. Looked up from germline, CDR1 is MNHEY and CDR2 is SMNVEV (reference sequence). CDR3 region: CASSLSAYSGANVLTF. The CDR3, as DNA: TGTGCCAGCAGTTTATCGGCCTACTCTGGGGCCAACGTCCTGACTTTC.

The V gene is TRBV7-9, the J gene TRBJ1-2; 7 positions match TRBD1. The germline CDR1 and CDR2 sequences are SEHNR and FQNEAQ (reference sequence). The V and J ends lost 3 bases and 2 bases, in that order; junction bases with no gene match: 6. This CDR3 contains 15 residues. The CDR3: CASSLGLTGNYGYTF. CDR3 coding DNA: TGTGCCAGCAGCTTGGGACTGACAGGGAACTATGGCTACACCTTC.

This clonotype turned up a few times. This chain uses TRBV10-3 with TRBJ2-5, with 14 nucleotides matching TRBD2. This CDR3 spans 15 amino acids. V dropped 8 bases and J dropped 4; count of bases not matched to a gene: 6. Germline-derived CDR1 and CDR2 are ENHRY and SYGVKD. CDR3 coding DNA: TGTGCCATCCGCAGACTAGCGGGGGGGCGAGAGACCCAGTACTTC. It yields the protein CAIRRLAGGRETQYF.

This clonotype was seen a handful of times. This rearrangement joins TRBV19 to TRBJ2-3; possible D gene TRBD2, 6 bases. The V end was cut by 6 bases, the J end by 0 bases, with 16 bases between. This CDR3 has 16 amino acids. CDR1 and CDR2 from the germline V gene are LNHDA and SQIVND (reference sequence). This CDR3 reads CASSPRTGASTDTQYF. In nucleotides, the CDR3 is TGTGCCAGTAGCCCTAGGACGGGAGCTAGCACAGATACGCAGTATTTT.

This clonotype was detected a few times. This chain uses TRBV9 with TRBJ1-2; D gene uncertain. Germline V gene sequence: CDR1 SGDLS, CDR2 YYNGEE. The V end lost 3 bases, the J end lost 7 bases, and 10 bases lay between the germline ends. CDR3 length: 12 residues. This CDR3 reads CASSANSFGYTF. The CDR3 DNA sequence: TGTGCCAGCAGCGCGAACAGCTTTGGCTACACCTTC.

This clonotype was seen a handful of times. The junction differs from germline at one of its ends, possibly a read error. The chain uses TRBV11-2 and TRBJ1-1, with unresolved D. CDR1 and CDR2 from the germline V gene are SGHAT and FQNNGV. The CDR3 runs to 17 residues. CDR3 region: CASSLGSLQWRNAEAFF. The CDR3 nucleotides read TGTGCCAGCAGCTTAGGGTCCCTACAGTGGCGGAACGCTGAAGCTTTCTTT.

This chain joins TRBV6-5 and TRBJ1-1, with unresolved D. Trimming took 2 bases from V and 1 from J, leaving 8 bases between them. Germline CDR1 is MNHEY and CDR2 is SVGAGI. The CDR3 spans 14 residues. CDR3 sequence reads: CASSYTTANTEAFF. Here the CDR3 DNA reads TGTGCCAGCAGTTACACAACAGCGAACACTGAAGCTTTCTTT.

The V gene is TRBV7-6, the J gene TRBJ2-1; D gene uncertain. Looked up from germline, CDR1 is SGHVS and CDR2 is FNYEAQ. The CDR3 runs 11 residues. Trimming removed 5 bases at V and 8 bases at J, with 7 bases between. The CDR3: CASSTKDEQFF. In DNA form, the CDR3 reads TGTGCCAGCAGCACAAAGGATGAGCAGTTCTTC.